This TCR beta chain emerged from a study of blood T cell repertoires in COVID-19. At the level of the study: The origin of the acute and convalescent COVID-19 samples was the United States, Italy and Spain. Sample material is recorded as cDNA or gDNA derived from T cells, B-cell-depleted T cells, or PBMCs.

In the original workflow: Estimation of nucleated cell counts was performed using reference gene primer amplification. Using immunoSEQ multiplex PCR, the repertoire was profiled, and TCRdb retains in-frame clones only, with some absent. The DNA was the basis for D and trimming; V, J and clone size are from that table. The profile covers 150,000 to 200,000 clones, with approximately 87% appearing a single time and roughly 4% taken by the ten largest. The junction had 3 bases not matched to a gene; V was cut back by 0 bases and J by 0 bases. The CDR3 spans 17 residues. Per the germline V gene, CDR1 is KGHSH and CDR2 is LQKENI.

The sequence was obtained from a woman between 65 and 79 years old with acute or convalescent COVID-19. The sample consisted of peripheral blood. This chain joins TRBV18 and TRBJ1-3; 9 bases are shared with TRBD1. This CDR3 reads CASSPPGQGLSGNTIYF. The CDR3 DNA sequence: TGTGCCAGCTCACCACCGGGACAGGGACTCTCTGGAAACACCATATATTTT.